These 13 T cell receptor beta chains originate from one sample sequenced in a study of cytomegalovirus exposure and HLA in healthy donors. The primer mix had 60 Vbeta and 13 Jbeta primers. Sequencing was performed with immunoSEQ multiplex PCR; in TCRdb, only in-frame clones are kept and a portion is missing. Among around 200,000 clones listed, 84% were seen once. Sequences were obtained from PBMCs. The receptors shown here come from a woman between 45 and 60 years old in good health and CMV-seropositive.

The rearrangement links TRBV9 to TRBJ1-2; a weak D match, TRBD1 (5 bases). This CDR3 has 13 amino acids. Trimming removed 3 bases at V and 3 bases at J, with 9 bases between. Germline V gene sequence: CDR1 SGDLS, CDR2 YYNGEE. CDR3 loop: CASSGGRDYGYTF. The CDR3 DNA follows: TGTGCCAGCAGCGGCGGCAGGGACTATGGCTACACCTTC.

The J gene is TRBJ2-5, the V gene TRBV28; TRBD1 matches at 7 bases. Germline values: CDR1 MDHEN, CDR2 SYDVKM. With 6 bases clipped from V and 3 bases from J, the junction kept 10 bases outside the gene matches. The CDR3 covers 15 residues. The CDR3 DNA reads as TGTGCCAGCAGAAGGCCGACAGGGATGGAAGAGACCCAGTACTTC. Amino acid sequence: CASRRPTGMEETQYF.

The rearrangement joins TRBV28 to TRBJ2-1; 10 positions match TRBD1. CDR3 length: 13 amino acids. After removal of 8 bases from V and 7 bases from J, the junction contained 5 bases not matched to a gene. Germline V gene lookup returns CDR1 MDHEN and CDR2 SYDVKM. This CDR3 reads CASRTGGINEQFF. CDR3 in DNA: TGTGCCAGCCGGACAGGGGGAATTAATGAGCAGTTCTTC. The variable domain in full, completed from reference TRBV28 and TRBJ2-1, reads DVKVTQSSRYLVKRTGEKVFLECVQDMDHENMFWYRQDPGLGLRLIYFSYDVKMKEKGDIPEGYSVSREKKERFSLILESASTNQTSMYLCASRTGGINEQFFGPGTRLTVL.

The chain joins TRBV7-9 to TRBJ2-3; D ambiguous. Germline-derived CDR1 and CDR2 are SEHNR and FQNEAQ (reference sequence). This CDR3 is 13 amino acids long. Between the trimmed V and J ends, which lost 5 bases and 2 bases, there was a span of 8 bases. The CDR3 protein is CASSQTPTDTQYF. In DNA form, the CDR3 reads TGTGCCAGCAGCCAGACTCCCACAGATACGCAGTATTTT.

CDR3 bases: TGTGCCAGTAGTATGGGGACAGGTGCAGATACGCAGTATTTT. Its translation: CASSMGTGADTQYF. The chain recombines TRBV19 with TRBJ2-3; 8 nucleotides line up with TRBD1. V shed 3 bases, J shed 4 bases, and the junction held 3 bases outside the gene matches. The germline V gene has CDR1 LNHDA and CDR2 SQIVND (reference sequence). The CDR3 runs 14 residues. Complete variable domain (other parts from reference TRBV19 and TRBJ2-3): DGGITQSPKYLFRKEGQNVTLSCEQNLNHDAMYWYRQDPGQGLRLIYYSQIVNDFQKGDIAEGYSVSREKKESFPLTVTSAQKNPTAFYLCASSMGTGADTQYFGPGTRLTVL.

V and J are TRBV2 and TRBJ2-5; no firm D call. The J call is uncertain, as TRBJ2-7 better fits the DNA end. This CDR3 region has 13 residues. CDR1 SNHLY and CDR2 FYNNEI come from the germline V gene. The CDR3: CASRGDVSYEQYF. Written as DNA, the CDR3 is TGTGCCAGCAGAGGAGACGTCTCCTACGAGCAGTACTTC.

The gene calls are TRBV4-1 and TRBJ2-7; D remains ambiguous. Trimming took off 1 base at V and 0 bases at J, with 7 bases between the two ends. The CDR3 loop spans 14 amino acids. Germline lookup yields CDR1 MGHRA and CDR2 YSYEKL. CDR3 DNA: TGCGCCAGCAGCCAAGGGTACAGCTCCTACGAGCAGTACTTC. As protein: CASSQGYSSYEQYF.

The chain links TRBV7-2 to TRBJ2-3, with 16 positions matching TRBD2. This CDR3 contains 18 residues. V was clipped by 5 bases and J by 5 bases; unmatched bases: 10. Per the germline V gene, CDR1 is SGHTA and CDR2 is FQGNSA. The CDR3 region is CASSIGVGTSGGGDTQYF. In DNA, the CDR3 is TGTGCCAGCAGCATTGGGGTGGGGACTAGCGGGGGGGGAGATACGCAGTATTTT.

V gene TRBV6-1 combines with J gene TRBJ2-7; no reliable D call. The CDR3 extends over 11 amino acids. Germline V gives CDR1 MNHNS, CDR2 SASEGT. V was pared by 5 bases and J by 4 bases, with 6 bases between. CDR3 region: CASSNRYEQYF. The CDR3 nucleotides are TGTGCCAGCAGTAACAGATACGAGCAGTACTTC.

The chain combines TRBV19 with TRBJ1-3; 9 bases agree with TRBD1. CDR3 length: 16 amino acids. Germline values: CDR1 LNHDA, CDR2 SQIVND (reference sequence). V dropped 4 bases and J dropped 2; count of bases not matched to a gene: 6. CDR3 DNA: TGTGCCAGTAGTACCCGGGACAGGGAAGCTGGAAACACCATATATTTT. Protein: CASSTRDREAGNTIYF.

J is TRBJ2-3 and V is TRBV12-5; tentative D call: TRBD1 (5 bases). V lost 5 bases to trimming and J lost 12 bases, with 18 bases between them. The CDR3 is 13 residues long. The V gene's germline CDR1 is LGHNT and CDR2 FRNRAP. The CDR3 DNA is TGTGCTAGTGGTCTCCAGGGTCGCGGCCCCCAGTATTTT. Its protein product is CASGLQGRGPQYF.

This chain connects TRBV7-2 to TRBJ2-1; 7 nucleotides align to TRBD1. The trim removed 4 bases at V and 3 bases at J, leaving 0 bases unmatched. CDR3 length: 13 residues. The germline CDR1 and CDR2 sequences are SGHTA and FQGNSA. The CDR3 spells CASSWDSYNEQFF. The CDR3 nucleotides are TGTGCCAGCAGCTGGGACAGCTACAATGAGCAGTTCTTC.

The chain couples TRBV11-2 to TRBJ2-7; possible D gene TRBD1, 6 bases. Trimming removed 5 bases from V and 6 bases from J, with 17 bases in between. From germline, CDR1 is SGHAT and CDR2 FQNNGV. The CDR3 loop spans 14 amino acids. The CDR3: CASSPNSQGSEQYF. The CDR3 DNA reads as TGTGCCAGCAGCCCCAATTCACAGGGCTCCGAGCAGTACTTC. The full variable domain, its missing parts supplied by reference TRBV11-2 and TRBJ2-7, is EAGVAQSPRYKIIEKRQSVAFWCNPISGHATLYWYQQILGQGPKLLIQFQNNGVVDDSQLPKDRFSAERLKGVDSTLKIQPAKLEDSAVYLCASSPNSQGSEQYFGPGTRLTVT.